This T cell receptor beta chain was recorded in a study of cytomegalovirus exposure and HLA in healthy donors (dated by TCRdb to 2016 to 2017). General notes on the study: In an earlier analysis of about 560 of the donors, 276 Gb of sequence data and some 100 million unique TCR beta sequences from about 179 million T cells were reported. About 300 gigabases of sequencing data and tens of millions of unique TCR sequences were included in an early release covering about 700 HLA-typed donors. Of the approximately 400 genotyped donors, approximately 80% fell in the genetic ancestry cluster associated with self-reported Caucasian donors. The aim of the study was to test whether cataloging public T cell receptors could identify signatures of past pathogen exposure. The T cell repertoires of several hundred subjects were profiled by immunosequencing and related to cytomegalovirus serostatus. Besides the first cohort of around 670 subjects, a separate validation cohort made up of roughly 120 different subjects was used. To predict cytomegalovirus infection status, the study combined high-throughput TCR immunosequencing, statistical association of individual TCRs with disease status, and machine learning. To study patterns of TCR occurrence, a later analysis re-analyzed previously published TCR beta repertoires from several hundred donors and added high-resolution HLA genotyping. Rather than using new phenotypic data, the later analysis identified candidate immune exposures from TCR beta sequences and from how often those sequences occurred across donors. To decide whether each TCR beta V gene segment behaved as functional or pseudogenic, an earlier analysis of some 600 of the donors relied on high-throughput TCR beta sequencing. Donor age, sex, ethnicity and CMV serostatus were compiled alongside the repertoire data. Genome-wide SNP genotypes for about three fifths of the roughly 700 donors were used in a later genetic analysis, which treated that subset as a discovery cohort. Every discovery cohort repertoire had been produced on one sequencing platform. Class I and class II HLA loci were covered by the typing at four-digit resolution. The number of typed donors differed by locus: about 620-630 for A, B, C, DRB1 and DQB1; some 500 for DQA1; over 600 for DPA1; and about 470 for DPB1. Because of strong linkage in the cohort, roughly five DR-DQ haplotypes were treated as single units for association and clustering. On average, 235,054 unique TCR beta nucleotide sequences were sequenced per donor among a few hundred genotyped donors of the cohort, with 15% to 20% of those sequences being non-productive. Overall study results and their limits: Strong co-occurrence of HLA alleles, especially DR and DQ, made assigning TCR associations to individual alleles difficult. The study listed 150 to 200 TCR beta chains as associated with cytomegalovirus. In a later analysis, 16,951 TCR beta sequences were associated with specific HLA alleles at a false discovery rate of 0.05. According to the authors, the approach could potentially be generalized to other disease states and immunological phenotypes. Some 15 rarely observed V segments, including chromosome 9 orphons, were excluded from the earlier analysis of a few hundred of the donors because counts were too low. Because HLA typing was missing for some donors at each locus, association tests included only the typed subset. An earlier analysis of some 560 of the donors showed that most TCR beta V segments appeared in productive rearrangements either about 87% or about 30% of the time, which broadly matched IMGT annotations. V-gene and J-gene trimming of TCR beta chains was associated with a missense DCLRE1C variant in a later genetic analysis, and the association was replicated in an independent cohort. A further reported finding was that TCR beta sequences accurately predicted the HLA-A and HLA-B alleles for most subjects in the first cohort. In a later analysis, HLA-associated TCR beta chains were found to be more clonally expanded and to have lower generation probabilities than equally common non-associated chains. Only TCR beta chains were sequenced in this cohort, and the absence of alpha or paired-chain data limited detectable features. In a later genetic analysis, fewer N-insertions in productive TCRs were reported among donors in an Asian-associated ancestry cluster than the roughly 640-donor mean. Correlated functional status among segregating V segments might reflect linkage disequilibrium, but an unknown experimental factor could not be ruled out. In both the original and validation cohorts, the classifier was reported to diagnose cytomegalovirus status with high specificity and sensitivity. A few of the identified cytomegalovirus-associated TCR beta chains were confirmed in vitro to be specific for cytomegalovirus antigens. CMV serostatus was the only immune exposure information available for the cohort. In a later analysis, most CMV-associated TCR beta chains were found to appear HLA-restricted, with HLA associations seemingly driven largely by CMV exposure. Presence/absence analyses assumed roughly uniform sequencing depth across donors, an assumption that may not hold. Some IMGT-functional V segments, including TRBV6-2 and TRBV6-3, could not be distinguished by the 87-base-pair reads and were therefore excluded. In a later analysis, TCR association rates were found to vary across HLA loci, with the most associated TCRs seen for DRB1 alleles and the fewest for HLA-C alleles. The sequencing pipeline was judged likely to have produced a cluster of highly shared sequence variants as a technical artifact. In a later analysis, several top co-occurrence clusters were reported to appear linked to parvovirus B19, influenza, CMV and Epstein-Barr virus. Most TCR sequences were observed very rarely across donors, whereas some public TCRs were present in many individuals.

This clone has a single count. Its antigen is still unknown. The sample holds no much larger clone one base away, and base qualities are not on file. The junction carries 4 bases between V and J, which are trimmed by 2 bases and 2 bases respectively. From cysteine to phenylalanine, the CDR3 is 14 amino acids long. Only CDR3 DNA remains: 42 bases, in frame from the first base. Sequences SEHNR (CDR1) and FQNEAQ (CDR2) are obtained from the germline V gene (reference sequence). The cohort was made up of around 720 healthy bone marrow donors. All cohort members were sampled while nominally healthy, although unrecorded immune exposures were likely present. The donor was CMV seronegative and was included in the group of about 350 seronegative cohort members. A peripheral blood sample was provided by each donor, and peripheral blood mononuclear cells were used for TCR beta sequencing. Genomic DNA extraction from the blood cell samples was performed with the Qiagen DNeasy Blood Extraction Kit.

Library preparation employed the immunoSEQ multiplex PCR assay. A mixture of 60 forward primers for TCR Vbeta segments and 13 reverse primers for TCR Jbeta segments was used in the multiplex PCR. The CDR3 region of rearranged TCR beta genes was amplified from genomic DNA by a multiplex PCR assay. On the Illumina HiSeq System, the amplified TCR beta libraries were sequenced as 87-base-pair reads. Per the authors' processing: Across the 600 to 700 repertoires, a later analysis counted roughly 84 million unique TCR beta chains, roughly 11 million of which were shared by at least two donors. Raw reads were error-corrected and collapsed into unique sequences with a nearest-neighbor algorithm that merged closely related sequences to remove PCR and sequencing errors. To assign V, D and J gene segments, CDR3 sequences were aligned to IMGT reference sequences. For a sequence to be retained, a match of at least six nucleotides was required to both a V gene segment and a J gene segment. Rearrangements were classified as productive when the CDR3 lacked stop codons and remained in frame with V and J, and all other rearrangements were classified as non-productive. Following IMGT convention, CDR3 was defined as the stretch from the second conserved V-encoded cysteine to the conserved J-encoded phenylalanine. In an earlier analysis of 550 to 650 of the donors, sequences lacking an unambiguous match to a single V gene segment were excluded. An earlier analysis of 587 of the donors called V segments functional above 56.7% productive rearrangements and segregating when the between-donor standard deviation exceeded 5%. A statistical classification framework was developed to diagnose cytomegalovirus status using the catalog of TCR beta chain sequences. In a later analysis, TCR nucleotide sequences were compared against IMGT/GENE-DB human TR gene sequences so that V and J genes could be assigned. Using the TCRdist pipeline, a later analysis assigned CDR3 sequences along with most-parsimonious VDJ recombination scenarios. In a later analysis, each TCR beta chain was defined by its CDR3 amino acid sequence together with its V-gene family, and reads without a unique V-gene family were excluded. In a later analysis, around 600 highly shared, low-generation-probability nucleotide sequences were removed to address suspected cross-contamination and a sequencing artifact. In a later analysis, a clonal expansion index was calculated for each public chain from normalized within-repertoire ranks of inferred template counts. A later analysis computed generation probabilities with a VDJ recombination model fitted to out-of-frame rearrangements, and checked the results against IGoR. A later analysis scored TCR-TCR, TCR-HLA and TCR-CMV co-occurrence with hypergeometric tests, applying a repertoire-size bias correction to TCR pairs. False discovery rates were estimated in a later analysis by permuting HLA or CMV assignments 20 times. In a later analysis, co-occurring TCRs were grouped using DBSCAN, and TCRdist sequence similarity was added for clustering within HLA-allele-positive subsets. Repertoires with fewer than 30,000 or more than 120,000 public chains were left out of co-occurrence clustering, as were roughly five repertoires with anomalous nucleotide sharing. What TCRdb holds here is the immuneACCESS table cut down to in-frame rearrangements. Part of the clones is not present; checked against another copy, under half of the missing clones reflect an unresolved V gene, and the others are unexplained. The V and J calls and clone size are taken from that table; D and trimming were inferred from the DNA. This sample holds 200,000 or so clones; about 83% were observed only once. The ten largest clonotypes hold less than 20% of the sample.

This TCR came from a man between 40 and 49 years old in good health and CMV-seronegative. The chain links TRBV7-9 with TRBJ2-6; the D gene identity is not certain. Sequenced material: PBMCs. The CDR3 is CASSLTAGANVLTF. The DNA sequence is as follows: TGTGCCAGCAGCTTAACGGCTGGGGCCAACGTCCTGACTTTC.